The clone carrying this T cell receptor (beta chain) was counted between two and nine times. The antigen is undetermined. This record comes from a study of response to subunit inactivated influenza vaccine. The CDR3 is made up of 17 amino acids. Germline trimming cut 5 bases from V and 1 base from J; bases unmatched to any gene: 10. The germline CDR1 and CDR2 sequences are SQVTM and ANQGSEA. Whole-study findings and limits: The authors proposed limited new T cell recruitment per seasonal influenza vaccination.

TCRdb reanalysed the RT-PCR reads using MiXCR and keeps one entry per CDR3 protein. The sample has roughly 520,000 distinct CDR3 sequences, over 25% seen once. The V call is TRBV29-1, the J call TRBJ2-3; TRBD1 aligns across 12 bases. This TCR derives from a man in his forties or fifties who received an inactivated influenza vaccine. The sample was CD4+ T cells sorted from PBMCs, taken about 5 days after vaccination. CDR3 loop: CSVSGTGGGQGTDTQYF. In DNA form, the CDR3 reads TGCAGCGTTTCCGGGACAGGGGGCGGCCAGGGCACAGATACGCAGTATTTT.